The 10 T cell receptor beta chains below were found in one sample sequenced in a study of blood T cells in healthy people across ages. Combining a sample-barcoded 5' primer with a J-beta primer mix, a second PCR ran for about 7 to 12 cycles. Via MiXCR, TCRdb re-called the 5' RACE reads, giving one row per CDR3 protein. This sample carries about a million distinct CDR3 sequences, 35% to 40% of them seen once, and the ten largest clones take about 12%. Source material: blood. Source of these receptors: a man aged 18 to 30 in good health.

The chain has TRBV2 and TRBJ2-3, with TRBD1 matching over 9 bases. This CDR3 region has 15 residues. The germline CDR1 and CDR2 sequences are SNHLY and FYNNEI. V was clipped by 4 bases and J by 7 bases; unmatched bases: 9. The CDR3 sequence: CASSAGQGVLNTQYF. In DNA form, the CDR3 reads TGTGCCAGCAGTGCGGGACAGGGAGTTTTGAATACGCAGTATTTT.

The chain employs TRBV11-1 and TRBJ2-3, with 8 bases lining up with TRBD1. The J segment lost 2 bases and the V segment lost 3 bases, leaving 4 bases of the junction unmatched. Germline V CDR1 and CDR2: SGHAT, FQDESV (reference sequence). CDR3 length equals 15 residues. The CDR3 region is CASSFEDRVTDTQYF. The CDR3 nucleotides are TGTGCCAGCAGCTTTGAGGACAGGGTCACAGATACGCAGTATTTT.

V is TRBV21-1 and J is TRBJ1-2. TRBV21-1 represents a pseudogene. There are 15 residues in the CDR3. The CDR3 DNA is TGTGCCAGCAGCAGAGGGGGTCGGTTTAACTATGGCTACACCTTC. Protein: CASSRGGRFNYGYTF.

This clonotype came up a few times. The rearrangement joins TRBV3-1 to TRBJ2-1; 7 bases agree with TRBD2. The V segment lost 5 bases and the J segment 1 base; nucleotides outside the gene matches: 5. CDR3 length equals 15 residues. Per germline, CDR1 LGHDT and CDR2 YNNKEL (reference sequence). The CDR3 DNA reads as TGTGCCAGCAGCACAAAGCGGGGATCCTACAATGAGCAGTTCTTC. Amino acids: CASSTKRGSYNEQFF.

This chain uses TRBV20-1 with TRBJ2-2; 8 positions agree with TRBD1. The ends lost 0 bases at V and 1 base at J; junction bases unmatched: 7. CDR3 size: 17 residues. Per germline, CDR1 DFQATT and CDR2 SNEGSKA (reference sequence). CDR3 coding DNA: TGCAGTGCTAGAGATCCAGGGGGCGGGCAGAACACCGGGGAGCTGTTTTTT. Translation gives CSARDPGGGQNTGELFF.

The genes are TRBV25-1 and TRBJ1-4; D is unresolved. The CDR3 loop spans 12 amino acids. Trimming removed 6 bases at V and 14 bases at J, with 16 bases between. The germline V gene encodes CDR1 MGHDK and CDR2 SYGVNS. CDR3 residues: CASSGDLSSLFF. In DNA, the CDR3 is TGTGCCAGCAGCGGCGACCTCTCTAGCCTGTTTTTT.

V and J are TRBV20-1 and TRBJ2-2; weak D call: TRBD2 (5 bases). CDR3 length: 16 residues. V was trimmed by 0 bases and J by 1 base, leaving 12 bases between them. The germline V gene encodes CDR1 DFQATT and CDR2 SNEGSKA (reference sequence). The CDR3 loop is CSARDRGRLNTGELFF. The CDR3 DNA is TGCAGTGCTAGAGATCGTGGGAGATTGAACACCGGGGAGCTGTTTTTT.

The V gene is TRBV7-2, the J gene TRBJ1-4; D ambiguous. V was trimmed by 5 bases and J by 5 bases, leaving 9 bases between them. The CDR3 is 13 amino acids. Germline lookup yields CDR1 SGHTA and CDR2 FQGNSA. The DNA for the CDR3 is TGTGCCAGCAGCCCTGACCGGAATGAAAAACTGTTTTTT. Residues: CASSPDRNEKLFF.

V gene TRBV20-1 combines with J gene TRBJ2-3; no clear D. Per germline, CDR1 DFQATT and CDR2 SNEGSKA (reference sequence). The CDR3 runs 13 residues. The ends were cut back, 0 bases at V and 4 bases at J, with 8 bases in the middle. The CDR3 here is CSARDLDADTQYF. The CDR3 bases are TGCAGTGCTAGAGATCTCGACGCAGATACGCAGTATTTT.

The chain couples TRBV6-5 to TRBJ2-7; 10 positions match TRBD1. Germline V gene sequence: CDR1 MNHEY, CDR2 SVGAGI. After removal of 6 bases from V and 0 bases from J, the junction contained 5 bases not matched to a gene. CDR3 length: 15 amino acids. The CDR3 DNA is TGTGCCAGCAGGCCCCGGGACAGGGGCTCCTACGAGCAGTACTTC. Translated: CASRPRDRGSYEQYF.